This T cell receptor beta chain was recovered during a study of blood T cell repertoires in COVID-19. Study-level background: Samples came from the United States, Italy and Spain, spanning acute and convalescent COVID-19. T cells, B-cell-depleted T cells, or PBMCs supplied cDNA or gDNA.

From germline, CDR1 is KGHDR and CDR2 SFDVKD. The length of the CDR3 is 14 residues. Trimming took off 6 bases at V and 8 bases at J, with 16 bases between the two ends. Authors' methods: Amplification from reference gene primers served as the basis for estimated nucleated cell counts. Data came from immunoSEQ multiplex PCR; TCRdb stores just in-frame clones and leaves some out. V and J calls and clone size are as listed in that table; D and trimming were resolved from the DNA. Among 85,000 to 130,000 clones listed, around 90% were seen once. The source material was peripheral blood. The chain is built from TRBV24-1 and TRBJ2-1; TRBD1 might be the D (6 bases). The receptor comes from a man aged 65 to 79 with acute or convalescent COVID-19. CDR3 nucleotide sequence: TGTGCCACCAGTCGTGGGCGACAGGTCGATGAGCAGTTCTTC. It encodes CATSRGRQVDEQFF.